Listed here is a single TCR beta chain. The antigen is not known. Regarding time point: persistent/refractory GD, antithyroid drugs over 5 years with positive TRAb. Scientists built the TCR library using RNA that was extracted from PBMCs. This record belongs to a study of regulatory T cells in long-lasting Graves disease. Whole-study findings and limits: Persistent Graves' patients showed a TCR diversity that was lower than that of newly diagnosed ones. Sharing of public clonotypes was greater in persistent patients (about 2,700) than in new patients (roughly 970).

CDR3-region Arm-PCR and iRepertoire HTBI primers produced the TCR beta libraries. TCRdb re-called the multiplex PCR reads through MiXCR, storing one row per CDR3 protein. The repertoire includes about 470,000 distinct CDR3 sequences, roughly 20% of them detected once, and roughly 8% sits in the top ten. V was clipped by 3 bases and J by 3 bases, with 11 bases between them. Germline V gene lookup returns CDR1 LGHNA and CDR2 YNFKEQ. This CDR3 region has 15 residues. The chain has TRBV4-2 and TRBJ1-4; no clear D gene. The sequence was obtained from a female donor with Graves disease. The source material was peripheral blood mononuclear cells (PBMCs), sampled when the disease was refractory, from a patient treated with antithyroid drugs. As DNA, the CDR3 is TGTGCCAGCAGCCAGAGAAAGGGAGCTAATGAAAAACTGTTTTTT. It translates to CASSQRKGANEKLFF.